A single sample gave rise to the 15 T cell receptor beta chains below, sequenced in a study of cytomegalovirus exposure and HLA in healthy donors. PCR used 60 Vbeta primers and 13 Jbeta primers. Method: immunoSEQ multiplex PCR; TCRdb's copy keeps in-frame clones and lacks some. The sample consists of 200,000 to 250,000 clones, about 70% of them appearing once. Sequencing used PBMCs. Receptor source: a woman younger than 45 in good health and CMV-seronegative.

V is TRBV5-1 and J is TRBJ2-3; 9 bases are shared with TRBD2. Germline values: CDR1 SGHRS, CDR2 YFSETQ. CDR3 size: 15 residues. The V and J ends lost 0 bases and 4 bases, in that order; junction bases with no gene match: 3. The CDR3 region is CASSLGLAAPDTQYF. For the CDR3, the DNA is TGCGCCAGCAGCTTGGGACTAGCGGCTCCAGATACGCAGTATTTT.

The chain couples TRBV6-6 to TRBJ2-5; 7 bases fit TRBD1. Trimming cost V 2 bases and J 3 bases; bases outside gene matches: 0. Germline lookup yields CDR1 MNHNY and CDR2 SVGAGI (reference sequence). The CDR3 is made up of 13 amino acids. Written as DNA, the CDR3 is TGTGCCAGCAGTTACGACAGGGAAGAGACCCAGTACTTC. Protein: CASSYDREETQYF.

This chain joins TRBV6-1 and TRBJ2-7; 7 positions match TRBD1. J gave up 0 bases and V 6 bases, and 5 bases lay outside the gene matches. The CDR3 consists of 14 residues. Germline CDR1 and CDR2: MNHNS and SASEGT. Written as DNA, the CDR3 is TGTGCCAGCAGCACCCGACAGGGCTCCTACGAGCAGTACTTC. Its translation: CASSTRQGSYEQYF.

This clone came up a few times. This sequence joins TRBV7-8 and TRBJ2-7; D gene unclear. This CDR3 is built from 13 residues. Between the trimmed V and J ends, which lost 5 bases and 2 bases, there was a span of 10 bases. Germline V gene data show CDR1 as SGHVS and CDR2 as FQNEAQ. The DNA for the CDR3 is TGTGCCAGCAGCCCGACAAGTCCCTACGAGCAGTACTTC. This encodes CASSPTSPYEQYF.

The chain has TRBV18 and TRBJ1-3; D is ambiguous. The ends were cut back, 3 bases at V and 9 bases at J, with 15 bases in the middle. Germline V CDR1 and CDR2: KGHSH, LQKENI. The CDR3 loop spans 14 amino acids. CDR3 residues: CASSPVVNGGTIYF. CDR3 bases: TGTGCCAGCTCACCGGTTGTAAACGGTGGCACCATATATTTT. The complete variable domain, with remaining parts taken from reference TRBV18 and TRBJ1-3, reads NAGVMQNPRHLVRRRGQEARLRCSPMKGHSHVYWYRQLPEEGLKFMVYLQKENIIDESGMPKERFSAEFPKEGPSILRIQQVVRGDSAAYFCASSPVVNGGTIYFGEGSWLTVV.

This clone was counted only a few times. This chain connects TRBV29-1 to TRBJ2-3; 7 bases match TRBD2. Germline V gene lookup returns CDR1 SQVTM and CDR2 ANQGSEA. J gave up 5 bases and V 7 bases, and 6 bases lay outside the gene matches. This CDR3 is 12 amino acids long. The CDR3 loop is CSGEGFRDTQYF. The DNA for the CDR3 is TGCAGCGGGGAGGGTTTCAGAGATACGCAGTATTTT.

The CDR3 coding sequence is TGCAGCGCTCAACTAGCGGCCTACGAGCAGTACTTC. Translated, it gives CSAQLAAYEQYF. The V and J genes are TRBV29-1 and TRBJ2-7; 8 nucleotides agree with TRBD2. J was trimmed by 2 bases and V by 7 bases; bases with no gene match: 4. Germline V lookup: CDR1 SQVTM, CDR2 ANQGSEA. The CDR3 totals 12 residues.

This clone turned up a few times. The V call is TRBV19, the J call TRBJ2-4, with D perhaps TRBD2 (6 bases). V was pared by 8 bases and J by 1 base, with 12 bases between. The length of the CDR3 is 14 residues. Per the germline V gene, CDR1 is LNHDA and CDR2 is SQIVND (reference sequence). The CDR3 DNA reads TGTGCCAGTGACGGGGGATGGGCCAAAAACATTCAGTACTTC. Protein product: CASDGGWAKNIQYF.

CDR3 sequence: CASSPGNRYGYTF. CDR3 coding DNA: TGTGCCAGCAGTCCGGGGAACCGCTATGGCTACACCTTC. The chain uses TRBV28 and TRBJ1-2; D uncertain. Trimming took 5 bases from V and 4 from J, leaving 11 bases between them. The CDR3 loop spans 13 amino acids. The germline V gene has CDR1 MDHEN and CDR2 SYDVKM.

This sequence joins TRBV5-1 and TRBJ1-1; a weak D match, TRBD1 (5 bases). V lost 0 bases to trimming and J lost 4 bases, with 13 bases between them. Germline values: CDR1 SGHRS, CDR2 YFSETQ. This CDR3 is built from 15 residues. CDR3 region: CASSLGGRGTTEAFF. DNA for the CDR3: TGCGCCAGCAGCTTGGGTGGACGGGGGACCACTGAAGCTTTCTTT.

This clone has more than one count but fewer than ten. This chain connects TRBV5-8 to TRBJ1-1; 9 positions agree with TRBD1. Germline assignment: CDR1 SGHTS and CDR2 YDEGEE. The CDR3 extends over 13 amino acids. V trimming: 0 bases; J trimming: 6 bases; junction bases outside the gene matches: 0. The CDR3: CASSLGQGAEAFF. The CDR3 DNA reads as TGTGCCAGCAGCTTGGGACAGGGGGCTGAAGCTTTCTTT.

This chain joins TRBV5-5 and TRBJ2-7; no definite D call. Trimming took 3 bases from V and 4 from J, leaving 8 bases between them. The CDR3 runs 12 residues. Germline V gene sequence: CDR1 SGHKS, CDR2 YYEKEE (reference sequence). CDR3 amino acids: CASSSPRYEQYF. In nucleotides, the CDR3 is TGTGCCAGCAGCTCCCCCCGGTACGAGCAGTACTTC.

This clone was seen a handful of times. V and J are TRBV27 and TRBJ2-7; the D is unclear. V shed 3 bases and J shed 6 bases, with 9 bases lying between them. This CDR3 contains 12 residues. Looked up from germline, CDR1 is MNHEY and CDR2 is SMNVEV (reference sequence). The CDR3, as DNA: TGTGCCAGCAGTTTCCCAGGTGGCGAGCAGTACTTC. Protein sequence: CASSFPGGEQYF.

This clone was counted between two and nine times. The chain employs TRBV7-3 and TRBJ2-3, with TRBD1 identical over 9 bases. Per germline, CDR1 SGHTA and CDR2 FQGTGA. The trim removed 3 bases at V and 1 base at J, leaving 5 bases unmatched. The CDR3 spans 16 residues. The CDR3 sequence: CASSFSGTGRTDTQYF. CDR3 nucleotides: TGTGCCAGCAGCTTCTCCGGGACAGGGCGCACAGATACGCAGTATTTT.

J is TRBJ2-3 and V is TRBV6-5; 10 bases agree with TRBD1. CDR3 length equals 14 residues. Germline-derived CDR1 and CDR2 are MNHEY and SVGAGI. After removal of 5 bases from V and 6 bases from J, the junction contained 5 bases not matched to a gene. CDR3 bases: TGTGCCAGCAGTGGGACAGGGGATAGGGATACGCAGTATTTT. It translates to CASSGTGDRDTQYF.